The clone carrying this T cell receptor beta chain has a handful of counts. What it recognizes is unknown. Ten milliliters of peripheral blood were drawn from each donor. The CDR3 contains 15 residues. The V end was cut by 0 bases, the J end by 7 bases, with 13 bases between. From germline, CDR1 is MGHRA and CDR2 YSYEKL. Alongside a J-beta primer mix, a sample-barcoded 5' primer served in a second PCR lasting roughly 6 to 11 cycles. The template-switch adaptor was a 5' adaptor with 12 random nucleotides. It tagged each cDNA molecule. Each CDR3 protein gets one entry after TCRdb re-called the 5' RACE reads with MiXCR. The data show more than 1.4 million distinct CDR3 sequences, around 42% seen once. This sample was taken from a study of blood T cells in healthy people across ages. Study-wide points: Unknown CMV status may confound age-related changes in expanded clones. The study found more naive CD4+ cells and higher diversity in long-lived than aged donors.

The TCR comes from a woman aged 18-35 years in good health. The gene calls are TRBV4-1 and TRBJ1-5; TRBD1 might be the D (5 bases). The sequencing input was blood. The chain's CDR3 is CASSQEHAGWQPQHF. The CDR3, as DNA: TGCGCCAGCAGCCAAGAACATGCAGGGTGGCAGCCCCAGCATTTT.